This TCR beta chain derives from a study of blood T cell repertoires in COVID-19. About the research overall: PBMCs, B-cell-depleted T cells, or T cells provided the cDNA or gDNA that made up the material.

The CDR3 is 14 amino acids. Germline assignment: CDR1 SGHTA and CDR2 FQGNSA. Germline trimming cut 5 bases from V and 6 bases from J; bases unmatched to any gene: 7. Only in-frame clones appear in the TCRdb table, and some are missing; sequencing was by immunoSEQ multiplex PCR. The top ten hold around 7.2% of the sample, which has 200,000 to 250,000 clones, 83% seen once. What was sequenced was peripheral blood. The chain combines TRBV7-2 with TRBJ1-2; 9 positions match TRBD1. The sequence was collected from a woman between 45 and 65 years old with acute or convalescent COVID-19. The CDR3 region has the DNA TGTGCCAGCAGCCCGGGACAGGGCAGACATGGCTACACCTTC. This sequence encodes CASSPGQGRHGYTF.